The rows below give T cell receptor beta chains drawn from one sample of a study of cytomegalovirus exposure and HLA in healthy donors. Sequencing was performed with immunoSEQ multiplex PCR; in TCRdb, only in-frame clones are kept and a portion is missing. The sample includes some 98,000 clones, approximately 90% seen only once; the top ten take roughly 3.9%. The sequencing input was PBMCs. The receptors shown here come from a woman younger than 45 in good health and CMV-seronegative. CDR3s include the opening cysteine and the closing phenylalanine or tryptophan. The D gene is left open where the match is weak. Size is stated for part of the rows, as once, few or many counts, or as a class when the clone is expanded.

>NA|TRBV7-2|few|TRBJ1-2
CASSLNPVSNYGYTF
TGTGCCAGCAGCTTAAATCCAGTCTCTAACTATGGCTACACCTTC
>TRBD2|TRBV11-2|NA|TRBJ2-5
CASSLQRGEETQYF
TGTGCCAGCAGCTTACAGCGGGGGGAAGAGACCCAGTACTTC
>NA|TRBV7-7|NA|TRBJ2-5
CASSSPGMGQETQYF
TGTGCCAGCAGCTCCCCCGGGATGGGGCAAGAGACCCAGTACTTC
>TRBD1|TRBV2|once|TRBJ1-4
CASEQGVINEKLFF
TGTGCCAGCGAGCAGGGGGTAATTAATGAAAAACTGTTTTTT
>NA|TRBV5-1|NA|TRBJ1-5
CASSLQGTGQPQHF
TGCGCCAGCAGCTTGCAGGGCACGGGTCAGCCCCAGCATTTT
>NA|TRBV6-1|NA|TRBJ1-6
CASSEARGGSPLHF
TGTGCCAGCAGTGAAGCCAGGGGCGGTTCACCCCTCCACTTT
>TRBD1|TRBV25-1|NA|TRBJ1-2
CASTTGGRGYTF
TGTGCCAGCACTACAGGGGGAAGGGGCTACACCTTC
>NA|TRBV25-1|once|TRBJ1-2
CASSRNTEYFYTF
TGTGCCAGCAGCCGTAATACCGAGTATTTCTACACCTTC
>TRBD2|TRBV6-1|NA|TRBJ2-1
CASSEREAADNEQFF
TGTGCCAGCAGTGAGCGGGAGGCCGCAGACAATGAGCAGTTCTTC
>TRBD1|TRBV6-5|NA|TRBJ1-2
CASGQGGWGYTF
TGTGCCAGCGGACAGGGAGGATGGGGCTACACCTTC
>NA|TRBV18|NA|TRBJ1-6
CASSPDSSYNSPLHF
TGTGCCAGCTCACCAGACAGCTCCTATAATTCACCCCTCCACTTT
>NA|TRBV5-1|NA|TRBJ1-1
CASRKEMNTEAFF
TGCGCCAGCAGAAAGGAGATGAACACTGAAGCTTTCTTT
>NA|TRBV27|NA|TRBJ1-1
CASTDTPAGPIEAFF
TGTGCCAGCACCGATACCCCTGCAGGCCCTATTGAAGCTTTCTTT
>TRBD1|TRBV18|NA|TRBJ2-5
CASSLRQGAGETQYF
TGTGCCAGCTCACTCAGACAGGGGGCCGGCGAGACCCAGTACTTC
>NA|TRBV18|many|TRBJ1-6
CASSPPGGNSSPLHF
TGTGCCAGCTCACCACCGGGGGGGAATAGTTCACCCCTCCACTTT
>NA|TRBV27|NA|TRBJ2-7
CASSLTQGWYEQYF
TGTGCCAGCAGTTTGACTCAGGGTTGGTACGAGCAGTACTTC
>NA|TRBV5-1|NA|TRBJ2-6
CASGTASGANVLTF
TGCGCCAGCGGAACAGCCTCTGGGGCCAACGTCCTGACTTTC
>NA|TRBV7-3|NA|TRBJ2-5
CASSNSYQETQYF
TGTGCCAGCAGCAATAGCTACCAAGAGACCCAGTACTTC
>NA|TRBV11-2|NA|TRBJ2-5
CASSSQETQYF
TGTGCCAGCAGTTCTCAAGAGACCCAGTACTTC
>NA|TRBV5-4|few|TRBJ2-7
CASSSAGLAYGEQYF
TGTGCCAGCAGCTCGGCGGGCCTAGCGTACGGCGAGCAGTACTTC
>NA|TRBV9|NA|TRBJ1-1
CASSSRGGAGGTEAFF
TGTGCCAGCAGCTCGCGAGGGGGAGCGGGGGGCACTGAAGCTTTCTTT
>TRBD1|TRBV29-1|NA|TRBJ1-4
CSAQQGSGGEKLFF
TGCAGCGCCCAACAGGGGAGCGGTGGTGAAAAACTGTTTTTT
>TRBD1|TRBV15|once|TRBJ2-5
CATSRVGTGRGETQYF
TGTGCCACCAGCAGGGTCGGGACAGGTAGGGGAGAGACCCAGTACTTC
>NA|TRBV29-1|few|TRBJ2-4
CSGQTKNIQYF
TGCAGCGGACAGACCAAAAACATTCAGTACTTC
>NA|TRBV1|NA|TRBJ2-1
CTNDGGDPYNEQFF
TGCACCAACGATGGGGGGGATCCCTACAATGAGCAGTTCTTC
>TRBD2|TRBV6-5|NA|TRBJ2-1
CASMTGTRHNEQFF
TGTGCCAGCATGACCGGGACTAGACACAATGAGCAGTTCTTC
>TRBD1|TRBV5-1|NA|TRBJ2-5
CASSQGAGETQYF
TGCGCCAGCAGTCAGGGGGCCGGGGAGACCCAGTACTTC
>NA|TRBV29-1|NA|TRBJ1-2
CSGSRHTEGYTF
TGCAGCGGCTCAAGACATACAGAGGGCTACACCTTC
>NA|TRBV7-7|NA|TRBJ2-2
CASSLDNFGELFF
TGTGCTAGCAGCTTAGACAATTTCGGGGAGCTGTTTTTT
>TRBD2|TRBV7-9|few|TRBJ2-1
CASSFGRTSGDNEQFF
TGTGCCAGCAGCTTCGGAAGGACTAGCGGGGACAATGAGCAGTTCTTC
>NA|TRBV5-4|NA|TRBJ2-6
CASSLAGTVGANVLTF
TGTGCCAGCAGCTTAGCAGGTACGGTAGGGGCCAACGTCCTGACTTTC
>NA|TRBV4-2|NA|TRBJ2-1
CASGALPDEQFF
TGTGCCAGCGGGGCCCTCCCGGATGAGCAGTTCTTC
>TRBD1|TRBV18|NA|TRBJ2-7
CASSLSSGTGRVGQYF
TGTGCCAGCTCACTTTCTTCCGGGACAGGCCGTGTGGGGCAGTACTTC
>NA|TRBV5-1|NA|TRBJ1-2
CASTYGVNYGYTF
TGCGCCAGCACTTACGGGGTAAACTATGGCTACACCTTC
>NA|TRBV10-3|once|TRBJ2-2
CAISASLAATGELFF
TGTGCCATCAGTGCATCCCTAGCAGCCACCGGGGAGCTGTTTTTT
>NA|TRBV19|NA|TRBJ2-1
CASTGKSSYNEQFF
TGTGCCAGTACCGGGAAAAGCTCCTACAATGAGCAGTTCTTC